A selection of T cell receptor beta chains follows, all from one sample in a study of vaccination effects on CD4 cells after COVID-19. These receptors' targets are unknown. Produced via immunoSEQ multiplex PCR; TCRdb's table is partial and in-frame only. The table has some 46,000 clones, more than 65% seen once; the top ten hold around 3.5%. The material sequenced was CD4+ T cells from PBMCs cultured without peptide, taken after COVID-19 vaccination. The receptors were sampled from a human donor who had a prior SARS-CoV-2 infection. Both conserved end residues are part of each CDR3. The D gene is left open where the match is weak. Size tells how often a clone was seen (once, few, many) or the class of an expanded clone, and some rows leave it out.

J,V,size,D,CDR3,DNA
TRBJ2-7,TRBV18,-,-,CASSPGMNRNNPYEQYF,TGTGCCAGCTCACCAGGGATGAACAGAAATAACCCCTACGAGCAGTACTTC
TRBJ1-1,TRBV3-1/TRBV3-2,-,TRBD1,CASSQRRQGAFKNTEAFF,TGTGCCAGCAGCCAACGCCGACAGGGGGCCTTTAAGAACACTGAAGCTTTCTTT
TRBJ2-1,TRBV5-1,-,-,CASSPDREGNEQFF,TGCGCCAGCAGCCCGGACAGGGAGGGGAATGAGCAGTTCTTC
TRBJ1-2,TRBV5-6,-,-,CASSSTGYGYTF,TGTGCCAGCAGCTCGACAGGCTATGGCTACACCTTC
TRBJ2-1,TRBV7-9,few,TRBD1,CASSLAWDRDYNEQFF,TGTGCCAGCAGCTTAGCTTGGGACAGGGATTACAATGAGCAGTTCTTC
TRBJ2-1,TRBV21-1,-,-,CASSKAWARGSYNEQFF,-
TRBJ2-2,TRBV4-1,-,-,CASSQRGGTTGELFF,TGCGCCAGCAGCCAGAGAGGGGGGACTACCGGGGAGCTGTTTTTT
TRBJ2-3,TRBV5-4,few,TRBD2,CASSAGTSGRTTDTQYF,TGTGCCAGCAGCGCCGGGACTAGCGGGAGAACCACAGATACGCAGTATTTT
TRBJ2-7,TRBV24-1,-,TRBD2,CATSGTSGAYEQYF,TGTGCCACCAGTGGGACTAGCGGGGCCTACGAGCAGTACTTC
TRBJ2-2,TRBV3-1/TRBV3-2,-,-,CASSQDLSTGELFF,TGTGCCAGCAGCCAAGACTTGAGCACCGGGGAGCTGTTTTTT
TRBJ1-1,TRBV5-8,-,-,CASSLFQGGWGTEAFF,TGTGCCAGCAGCTTATTTCAAGGTGGGTGGGGCACTGAAGCTTTCTTT
TRBJ1-1,TRBV7-9,few,-,CASSLGYGEAFF,TGTGCCAGCAGCTTAGGATACGGTGAAGCTTTCTTT
TRBJ2-5,TRBV2,-,TRBD2,CASNRLAGAQETQYF,TGTGCCAGCAACAGACTAGCGGGCGCCCAAGAGACCCAGTACTTC
TRBJ1-2,TRBV7-2,-,TRBD1,CASSFRTGGSSGYTF,TGTGCCAGCAGCTTCAGGACAGGGGGCTCGAGTGGCTACACCTTC
TRBJ1-6,TRBV5-4,few,TRBD1,CASSSTGGYNSPLHF,TGTGCCAGCAGCTCAACAGGGGGGTATAATTCACCCCTCCACTTT
TRBJ2-5,TRBV5-6,-,-,CASSLMGLGETQYF,TGTGCCAGCAGCTTAATGGGACTGGGAGAGACCCAGTACTTC
TRBJ2-3,TRBV5-1,-,-,CASRLGLSGYTSTDTQYF,TGCGCCAGCCGATTAGGGCTCTCGGGCTATACTAGCACAGATACGCAGTATTTT
TRBJ1-1,TRBV5-1,few,-,CASSQTTGGNTEAFF,TGCGCCAGCAGCCAAACTACAGGAGGGAACACTGAAGCTTTCTTT
TRBJ2-1,TRBV4-2,-,-,CASSQDPWGSFNNEQFF,TGTGCCAGCAGCCAAGATCCTTGGGGGAGTTTCAACAATGAGCAGTTCTTC
TRBJ1-4,TRBV27,once,-,CASSLKEAGNEKLFF,TGTGCCAGCAGTTTAAAGGAGGCGGGTAATGAAAAACTGTTTTTT
TRBJ2-1,TRBV7-8,-,TRBD2,CASSFLLGLAGAYNEQFF,TGTGCCAGCAGCTTTCTCCTCGGACTAGCGGGGGCGTACAATGAGCAGTTCTTC
TRBJ2-5,TRBV6-1,once,-,CASRRGYRGRETQYF,TGTGCCAGCAGACGGGGATACCGGGGTAGGGAGACCCAGTACTTC
TRBJ2-7,TRBV21-1,-,-,CASSKRQGEAYEQYF,TGTGCCAGCAGCAAAAGGCAGGGGGAGGCCTACGAGCAGTACTTC
TRBJ2-5,TRBV24-1,-,-,CATSDPLGAGETQYF,TGTGCCACCAGTGACCCCCTGGGGGCAGGAGAGACCCAGTACTTC
TRBJ2-2,TRBV18,-,-,CASSPRTVSGELFF,TGTGCCAGCTCACCCAGGACTGTTAGCGGGGAGCTGTTTTTT
TRBJ2-7,TRBV5-1,-,-,CASSLSPTYEQYF,TGCGCCAGCAGCTTGAGCCCGACCTACGAGCAGTACTTC
TRBJ1-2,TRBV5-1,-,TRBD1,CASSGGTGDNYGYTF,TGCGCCAGCAGCGGGGGGACAGGGGATAACTATGGCTACACCTTC
TRBJ2-3,TRBV5-4,-,-,CASSLAISTDTQYF,TGTGCCAGCAGCTTGGCGATAAGCACAGATACGCAGTATTTT
TRBJ2-5,TRBV2,-,-,CASSMSNTQETQYF,TGTGCCAGCAGTATGTCGAACACACAAGAGACCCAGTACTTC
TRBJ2-5,TRBV7-9,-,-,CASSFSGTDGTQYF,TGTGCCAGCAGCTTCTCAGGGACCGACGGGACCCAGTACTTC
TRBJ2-5,TRBV19,-,TRBD1,CATSADRGYAETQYF,TGTGCCACATCGGCGGACAGGGGATATGCAGAGACCCAGTACTTC
TRBJ2-1,TRBV6-2/TRBV6-3,-,-,CASSSHTSSYNEQFF,TGTGCCAGCAGTTCTCATACCAGCTCCTACAATGAGCAGTTCTTC
TRBJ2-5,TRBV11-3,-,TRBD2,CASSFRAGGETQYF,TGTGCCAGCAGCTTCAGGGCGGGGGGAGAGACCCAGTACTTC